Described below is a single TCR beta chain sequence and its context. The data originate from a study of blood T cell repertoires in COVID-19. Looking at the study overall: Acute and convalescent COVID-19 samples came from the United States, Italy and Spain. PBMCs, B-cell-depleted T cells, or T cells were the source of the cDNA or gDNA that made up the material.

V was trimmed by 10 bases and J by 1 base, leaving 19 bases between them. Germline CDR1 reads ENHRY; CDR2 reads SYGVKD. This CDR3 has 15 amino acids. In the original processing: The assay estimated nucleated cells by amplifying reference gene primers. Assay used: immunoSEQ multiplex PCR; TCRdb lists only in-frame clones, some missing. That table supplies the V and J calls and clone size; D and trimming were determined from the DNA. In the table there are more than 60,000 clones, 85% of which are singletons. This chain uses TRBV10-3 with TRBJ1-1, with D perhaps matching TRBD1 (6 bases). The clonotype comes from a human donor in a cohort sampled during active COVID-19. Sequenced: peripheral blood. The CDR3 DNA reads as TGTGCCACCCTCTTTGCTGGGGGCGCGAACACTGAAGCTTTCTTT. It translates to CATLFAGGANTEAFF.